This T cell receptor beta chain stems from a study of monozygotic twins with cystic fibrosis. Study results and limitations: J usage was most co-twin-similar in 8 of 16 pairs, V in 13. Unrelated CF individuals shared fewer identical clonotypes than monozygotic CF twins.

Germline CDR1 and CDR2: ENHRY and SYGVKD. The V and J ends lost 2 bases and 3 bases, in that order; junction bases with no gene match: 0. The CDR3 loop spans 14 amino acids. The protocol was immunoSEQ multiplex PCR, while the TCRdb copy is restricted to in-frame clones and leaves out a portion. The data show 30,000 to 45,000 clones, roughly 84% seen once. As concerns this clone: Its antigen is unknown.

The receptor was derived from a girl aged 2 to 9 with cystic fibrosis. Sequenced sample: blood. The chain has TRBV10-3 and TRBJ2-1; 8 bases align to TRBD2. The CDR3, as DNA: TGTGCCATCAGTGAGCGGGGGGGCTACAATGAGCAGTTCTTC. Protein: CAISERGGYNEQFF.